The 21 T cell receptor beta chains presented below share a single source sample, sequenced in a study of monozygotic twins with inflammatory bowel disease (dated by TCRdb to about 2019). The receptor library was made with 5' RACE. This sample was sequenced with an Illumina HiSeq 2500. Reprocessed by TCRdb, the reads give a single entry per CDR3 protein sequence, without DNA. The table held for this sample gives approximately 400,000 distinct CDR3 sequences. Roughly 2.5% of the sample is taken by the ten largest. Sequenced sample: blood. All receptors derive from a human donor with ulcerative colitis or Crohn's disease, or a healthy co-twin of an affected twin (not recorded which).

V is TRBV11-2 and J is TRBJ1-2; checking the TCRdb D call of TRBD1 is not possible without DNA. The germline V gene has CDR1 SGHAT and CDR2 FQNNGV. The CDR3 extends over 16 amino acids. The CDR3: CASSRWTGGNFYGYTF. The full variable domain, completed using reference TRBV11-2 and TRBJ1-2, is EAGVAQSPRYKIIEKRQSVAFWCNPISGHATLYWYQQILGQGPKLLIQFQNNGVVDDSQLPKDRFSAERLKGVDSTLKIQPAKLEDSAVYLCASSRWTGGNFYGYTFGSGTRLTVV.

The rearrangement joins TRBV18 to TRBJ2-1; TCRdb names TRBD2, which stays unverified in the absence of DNA. The CDR3 consists of 15 residues. Germline CDR1 reads KGHSH; CDR2 reads LQKENI. The CDR3 protein is CASSPGLAGEVEQFF.

The rearrangement links TRBV3-1 to TRBJ2-7; TCRdb lists TRBD1, though no DNA is available to test this call. Germline values: CDR1 LGHDT, CDR2 YNNKEL (reference sequence). The CDR3 loop spans 14 amino acids. The CDR3 sequence is CASSQENRGHEQYF.

The gene calls are TRBV7-9 and TRBJ2-3; TCRdb's D call of TRBD1 is untestable without DNA. In germline, CDR1 is SEHNR, CDR2 FQNEAQ (reference sequence). This CDR3 spans 16 amino acids. CDR3 protein: CASSSRSARDTDTQYF.

The chain carries TRBV3-1 and TRBJ1-1; TCRdb returns TRBD1, unconfirmable since there is no DNA. Germline-derived CDR1 and CDR2 are LGHDT and YNNKEL (reference sequence). This CDR3 comprises 15 residues. CDR3 region: CASSPRGGRNTEAFF.

This sequence joins TRBV6-5 and TRBJ1-2. CDR1 and CDR2 (germline): MNHEY, SVGAGI. CDR3 length: 14 residues. The CDR3 region is CASSLGRRGYGYTF.

CDR3 protein: CASSLGGTANTEAFF. The V call is TRBV5-1, the J call TRBJ1-1; with no DNA, the TCRdb D assignment of TRBD1 cannot be verified. This CDR3 spans 15 amino acids. Germline CDR1 is SGHRS and CDR2 is YFSETQ.

This sequence joins TRBV11-1 and TRBJ2-3; TCRdb calls TRBD2, which cannot be checked without DNA. This CDR3 is 18 amino acids long. The germline gives CDR1 SGHAT, CDR2 FQDESV (reference sequence). This CDR3 is CASSPGGLAGRAWDTQYF.

The chain recombines TRBV10-3 with TRBJ1-1; lacking DNA, the TRBD1 call made by TCRdb goes unchecked. This CDR3 spans 15 amino acids. Germline V CDR1 and CDR2: ENHRY, SYGVKD. The CDR3 sequence: CAISDVGKGYTEAFF.

This rearrangement joins TRBV20-1 to TRBJ2-7. This CDR3 contains 15 residues. The germline CDR1 and CDR2 sequences are DFQATT and SNEGSKA (reference sequence). Here the CDR3 reads CSARDYRGRTYEQYF.

This chain joins TRBV18 and TRBJ1-1; TCRdb gives TRBD1 as the D gene, but with no DNA this cannot be confirmed. The CDR3 is 15 residues long. Germline CDR1 and CDR2: KGHSH and LQKENI. CDR3 loop: CASSDLGQGKIEAFF.

The rearrangement joins TRBV7-2 to TRBJ1-1; the D call from TCRdb, TRBD1, cannot be confirmed without DNA. The germline CDR1 and CDR2 sequences are SGHTA and FQGNSA. The CDR3 totals 14 residues. CDR3 sequence: CASSTGQGPYEAFF. Full variable domain (outside the CDR3, taken from reference TRBV7-2 and TRBJ1-1): GAGVSQSPSNKVTEKGKDVELRCDPISGHTALYWYRQSLGQGLEFLIYFQGNSAPDKSGLPSDRFSAERTGGSVSTLTIQRTQQEDSAVYLCASSTGQGPYEAFFGQGTRLTVV.

This chain joins TRBV18 and TRBJ1-6; checking the TCRdb D call of TRBD1 is not possible without DNA. The germline gives CDR1 KGHSH, CDR2 LQKENI. The CDR3 loop spans 16 amino acids. CDR3 sequence: CASSPPGQTINSPLHF.

The gene calls are TRBV5-4 and TRBJ2-5; TCRdb picks TRBD1, but there is no DNA to check that call. Germline CDR1 and CDR2: SGHNT and YYREEE (reference sequence). CDR3 size: 16 residues. CDR3 region: CASSWGPGGGVETQYF.

The chain is built from TRBV7-9 and TRBJ2-7. Per the germline V gene, CDR1 is SEHNR and CDR2 is FQNEAQ (reference sequence). This CDR3 is built from 14 residues. The CDR3 is CASSLSGTFYEQYF.

The chain uses TRBV6-5 and TRBJ1-5; the D call of TRBD1 rests on TCRdb alone, since no DNA is present to check it. This CDR3 is built from 16 residues. The germline gives CDR1 MNHEY, CDR2 SVGAGI. The CDR3 loop reads CASSQDRTSYNQPQHF.

The chain carries TRBV29-1 and TRBJ2-3; TCRdb proposes TRBD1, but this gene call is untestable without DNA. CDR1 is SQVTM, CDR2 ANQGSEA, per germline. The length of the CDR3 is 14 residues. CDR3 sequence: CSAPRFQGSDTQYF.

This chain uses TRBV5-4 with TRBJ2-3; TCRdb's D gene call, TRBD1, goes unchecked for lack of DNA. CDR1 is SGHNT, CDR2 YYREEE, per germline (reference sequence). This CDR3 spans 15 amino acids. The CDR3 loop reads CASSPGLGSTDTQYF. The full variable domain, with the rest looked up from reference TRBV5-4 and TRBJ2-3, is ETGVTQSPTHLIKTRGQQVTLRCSSQSGHNTVSWYQQALGQGPQFIFQYYREEENGRGNFPPRFSGLQFPNYSSELNVNALELDDSALYLCASSPGLGSTDTQYFGPGTRLTVL.

The chain is built from TRBV6-2 or TRBV6-3 and TRBJ1-2. Germline loops: CDR1 MNHEY, CDR2 SVGEGT. The length of the CDR3 is 15 residues. CDR3 sequence reads: CASSYSTGRSYGYTF.

The chain carries TRBV6-2 or TRBV6-3 and TRBJ1-5; TCRdb reports TRBD1, a call that lacks DNA to check it against. Germline V gene data show CDR1 as MNHEY and CDR2 as SVGEGT. The CDR3 totals 14 residues. The CDR3 is CASTRDGALQPQHF.

J is TRBJ1-2 and V is TRBV6-2 or TRBV6-3; TCRdb's D gene call, TRBD1, goes unchecked for lack of DNA. CDR1 and CDR2 from the germline V gene are MNHEY and SVGEGT. The CDR3 contains 13 residues. The CDR3 spells CASSSTTGYGYTF.